This TCR beta chain was obtained from a study of blood T cell repertoires in COVID-19. In the study overall: Acute and convalescent COVID-19 specimens originated in the United States, Italy and Spain. PBMCs, B-cell-depleted T cells, or T cells were the source of the cDNA or gDNA that made up the material.

Germline loops: CDR1 MNHEY, CDR2 SMNVEV (reference sequence). Deletions cut 3 bases from V and 6 bases from J, with 14 bases between. The CDR3 length is 14 residues. Profiling relied on immunoSEQ multiplex PCR, and the TCRdb table lists in-frame clones only, not all of them. This table has around 250,000 clones, approximately 83% appearing once. Sequenced sample: peripheral blood. This chain uses TRBV27 with TRBJ1-1, with a weak D call TRBD1 (5 bases). The receptor was derived from a middle-aged man with active or convalescent COVID-19. CDR3: CASSFGGVRSEAFF. The CDR3 DNA reads as TGTGCCAGCAGTTTTGGGGGGGTTAGATCTGAAGCTTTCTTT.